Listed here are 18 T cell receptor beta chains from one sample, sequenced in a study of tumor-infiltrating lymphocytes in primary liver carcinoma. Priming with a constant-region primer yielded TCR beta cDNA from about 500 ng total RNA. Amplification in three nested multiplex PCR rounds with slightly modified ARM-PCR gave rise to TCR beta libraries. In the first two PCR rounds, TRBV1-TRBV30 forward primers were paired with a C-beta reverse primer, and each round lasted roughly 9 cycles. Each CDR3 protein gets one entry after TCRdb re-called the multiplex PCR reads with MiXCR. Of 95,000 to 100,000 distinct CDR3 sequences in the sample, about 67% were seen once. Total RNA and DNA came together from approximately 20-30 mg of bulk tissue without cell sorting. The sequenced material came from liver tumor tissue from sampling region 2. Subset in this sample: tumor region T2, inferior pole. The receptors shown here come from a woman in her sixties or seventies with primary liver carcinoma and hepatitis B virus infection.

This clonotype was seen repeatedly, ten times or more. The chain carries TRBV29-1 and TRBJ1-1, with TRBD1 matching 7 bases. The germline V gene encodes CDR1 SQVTM and CDR2 ANQGSEA. The CDR3 has 14 amino acids. With V trimmed by 2 bases and J by 7 bases, 10 bases remained unmatched. The chain's CDR3 is CSVERSIQGIEAFF. CDR3 DNA: TGCAGCGTTGAAAGGTCCATACAGGGGATTGAAGCTTTCTTT.

Points on this clonotype: This may come from a read error, since a much larger clone is one base off. This chain joins TRBV5-1 and TRBJ1-1; weak D call: TRBD1 (6 bases). Germline loops: CDR1 SGHRS, CDR2 YFSETQ. The CDR3 extends over 16 amino acids. CDR3 loop: CASSPSAGAWNTEALF. CDR3 DNA sequence: TGCGCCAGCAGCCCCTCGGCGGGGGCTTGGAACACTGAAGCTTTATTT.

This clonotype occurred many times. The chain couples TRBV12-3 or TRBV12-4 to TRBJ1-4; D possibly corresponds to TRBD1 (5 bases). V lost 5 bases, J lost 4 bases, and 17 bases lay in between. The CDR3 covers 16 residues. For the CDR3, the DNA is TGTGCCAGCAGTCCGATGTGGGGGGACGTTAATGAAAAACTGTTTTTT. It is translated as CASSPMWGDVNEKLFF.

The chain has TRBV28 and TRBJ1-5, with a possible D match to TRBD1 (5 bases). The CDR3 is made up of 16 amino acids. Germline V gene sequence: CDR1 MDHEN, CDR2 SYDVKM. V lost 5 bases to trimming and J lost 4 bases, with 18 bases between them. The CDR3: CASSPSGALRNQPQHF. The CDR3 nucleotides are TGTGCCAGCAGTCCGTCTGGGGCCTTGAGGAATCAGCCCCAGCATTTT.

This clonotype has just one count. The chain employs TRBV28 and TRBJ2-5; 7 nucleotides match TRBD1. Germline values: CDR1 MDHEN, CDR2 SYDVKM. The trim removed 3 bases at V and 4 bases at J, leaving 11 bases unmatched. The CDR3 has 16 amino acids. CDR3 region: CASSFSGTARGETQYF. CDR3 DNA sequence: TGTGCCAGCAGTTTCTCCGGGACAGCGAGAGGAGAGACCCAGTACTTC.

For this clonotype: This may be a read error: a much more frequent sequence differs by one nucleotide. The rearrangement joins TRBV14 to TRBJ2-2, with D maybe TRBD2 (7 bases). Germline CDR1 is SGHDN and CDR2 is FVKESK. This CDR3 has 20 amino acids. CDR3 protein: CTSSQVGGRLGLANTGELFF. CDR3 DNA sequence: TGTACCAGCAGCCAAGTAGGGGGACGGCTTGGACTAGCGAACACCGGGGAGCTGTTTTTT.

By sample share, this clonotype is large. This sequence joins TRBV29-1 and TRBJ2-3; TRBD1 matches at 8 bases. The CDR3 extends over 14 amino acids. Trimming removed 4 bases from V and 2 bases from J; junction bases left unmatched: 5. CDR1 is SQVTM, CDR2 ANQGSEA, per germline. As DNA, the CDR3 is TGCAGCGTTGGGGACAGGACCCTCACAGATACGCAGTATTTT. Translating it yields CSVGDRTLTDTQYF.

This clonotype is medium-sized by share. The gene calls are TRBV12-3 or TRBV12-4 and TRBJ2-7, with TRBD1 identical over 10 bases. The CDR3 contains 15 residues. J lost 1 base, V lost 5 bases, and 5 bases had no gene match. CDR3 nucleotides: TGTGCCAGCAGTCCAGACAGGGGGCGGTCCTACGAGCAGTACTTC. This gives the protein CASSPDRGRSYEQYF.

A single count supports this clonotype. A read error may account for a junction end that differs from germline. The chain joins TRBV29-1 to TRBJ2-2; tentative D call: TRBD2 (5 bases). Germline-derived CDR1 and CDR2 are SQVTM and ANQGSEA. The CDR3 extends over 11 amino acids. The CDR3 nucleotides read TGCAGCGTCCAATACACCGGGGAGCTGTGTTTC. Its translation is CSVQYTGELCF.

Points on this clonotype: One end of the junction does not line up with germline, which may come from a read error. The chain joins TRBV6-1 to TRBJ2-1; D may be TRBD2 (6 bases). The CDR3 spans 15 residues. Germline V CDR1 and CDR2: MNHNS, SASEGT. Here the CDR3 DNA reads TGTGCCAGCGACCTCGGATCGGGAGACCCCTTCGAGCAGTTCTTT. It yields the protein CASDLGSGDPFEQFF.

This clonotype was seen many times. The chain is built from TRBV7-9 and TRBJ2-5; D is possibly TRBD2 (6 bases). The CDR3 sequence is 14 residues long. The germline V gene has CDR1 SEHNR and CDR2 FQNEAQ (reference sequence). The V end lost 4 bases, the J end lost 2 bases, and 11 bases lay between the germline ends. DNA of the CDR3: TGTGCCAGCAGCTCCGGGACTCAACAAGAGACCCAGTACTTC. It is translated as CASSSGTQQETQYF.

This clonotype was seen repeatedly, ten times or more. The chain employs TRBV28 and TRBJ2-3; perhaps TRBD1 as D (5 bases). CDR1 and CDR2 (germline): MDHEN, SYDVKM. The CDR3 runs 13 residues. Trimming shortened V by 4 bases and J by 4 bases, and 9 bases separated the two germline ends. As DNA, the CDR3 is TGTGCCAGCAGTTGGGGCAGCGCAGATACGCAGTATTTT. It specifies CASSWGSADTQYF.

This clonotype came up many times. The rearrangement joins TRBV7-9 to TRBJ2-2; 13 bases fit TRBD2. V shed 5 bases and J 6 bases; nucleotides not matched to a gene: 6. The germline V gene has CDR1 SEHNR and CDR2 FQNEAQ (reference sequence). This CDR3 region has 16 residues. The CDR3 DNA reads TGTGCCAGCAGCCTAGGACTAGCGGGAGAATCCGGGGAGCTGTTTTTT. Translating it yields CASSLGLAGESGELFF.

This clonotype appeared many times. The chain recombines TRBV5-6 with TRBJ2-2; 7 bases line up with TRBD1. With 2 bases clipped from V and 5 bases from J, the junction kept 3 bases outside the gene matches. The germline V gene encodes CDR1 SGHDT and CDR2 YYEEEE. The CDR3 runs to 14 residues. CDR3 coding DNA: TGTGCCAGCAGCTTAAGACAGGGTACCGGGGAGCTGTTTTTT. Its protein is CASSLRQGTGELFF.

This clonotype came up once. A much larger clonotype is one base distant, so this may be a read error. This rearrangement joins TRBV7-9 to TRBJ2-5; weak D call: TRBD1 (5 bases). CDR3 length: 14 amino acids. Germline V gene sequence: CDR1 SEHNR, CDR2 FQNEAQ (reference sequence). The CDR3 reads CANSNKGPQETQYF. The CDR3 DNA sequence: TGTGCCAACAGCAATAAGGGGCCTCAAGAGACCCAGTACTTC. Full variable domain (remainder filled in from reference TRBV7-9 and TRBJ2-5): DTGVSQNPRHKITKRGQNVTFRCDPISEHNRLYWYRQTLGQGPEFLTYFQNEAQLEKSRLLSDRFSAERPKGSFSTLEIQRTEQGDSAMYLCANSNKGPQETQYFGPGTRLLVL.

On this clonotype: The CDR3 carries no conserved terminal phenylalanine or tryptophan, so it likely arises from a read error. This rearrangement joins TRBV11-1 to TRBJ2-2, with D unresolved. V gave up 5 bases and J gave up 2 bases, with 18 bases separating them. The CDR3 has 17 amino acids. The germline V gene has CDR1 SGHAT and CDR2 FQDESV (reference sequence). The CDR3, as DNA: TGTGCCAGCAGCGCCGAGCCAGTCCTAGTTAACACCGGGGAGCTGTTTTCT. Amino acid sequence: CASSAEPVLVNTGELFS.

As regards this clonotype: A much larger clone lies a single base off, so this may be a read error. The gene calls are TRBV28 and TRBJ2-7; D might be TRBD1 (6 bases). Looked up from germline, CDR1 is MDHEN and CDR2 is SYDVKM. V gave up 7 bases and J gave up 3 bases, with 22 bases separating them. This CDR3 comprises 16 residues. The chain's CDR3 is CASTYSHSGTSYEQYF. DNA for the CDR3: TGTGCCAGCACCTATTCCCACTCCGGGACAAGCTACGAGCAGTACTTC. Full variable domain (missing parts from reference TRBV28 and TRBJ2-7): DVKVTQSSRYLVKRTGEKVFLECVQDMDHENMFWYRQDPGLGLRLIYFSYDVKMKEKGDIPEGYSVSREKKERFSLILESASTNQTSMYLCASTYSHSGTSYEQYFGPGTRLTVT.

CDR3 protein: CASSWAGPGNTIYF. The CDR3 coding sequence is TGTGCCAGCAGCTGGGCAGGACCTGGAAACACCATATATTTT. The chain carries TRBV7-2 and TRBJ1-3; D unclear. V was clipped by 4 bases and J by 2 bases, with 9 bases between them. This CDR3 region has 14 residues. The germline V gene has CDR1 SGHTA and CDR2 FQGNSA.